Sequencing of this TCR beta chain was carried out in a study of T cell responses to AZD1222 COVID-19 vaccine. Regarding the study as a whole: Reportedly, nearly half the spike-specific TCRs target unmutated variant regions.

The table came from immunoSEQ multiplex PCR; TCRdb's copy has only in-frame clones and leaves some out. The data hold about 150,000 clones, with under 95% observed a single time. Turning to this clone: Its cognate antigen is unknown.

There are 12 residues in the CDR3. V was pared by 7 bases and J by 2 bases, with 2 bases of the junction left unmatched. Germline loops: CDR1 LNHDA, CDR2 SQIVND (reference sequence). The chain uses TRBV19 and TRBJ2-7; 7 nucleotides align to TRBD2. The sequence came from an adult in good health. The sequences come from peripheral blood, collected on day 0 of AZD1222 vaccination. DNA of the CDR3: TGTGCCAGTACGGGGGGAACCTACGAGCAGTACTTC. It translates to CASTGGTYEQYF.